Below, one T cell receptor beta chain is given with its context. The treatment here: oral pan-JAK inhibitor, 5-10 mg twice daily. This entry comes from a study of CD8+ T cells in alopecia areata. Investigators isolated RNA and reverse transcribed it into cDNA to act as the sequencing template. Generated by immunoSEQ multiplex PCR, the TCRdb table keeps only in-frame clones and is missing some. The top ten hold under 25% of the sample, which has about 110,000 clones, 65% to 85% seen once. The starting material was CD8+ T cells sorted from blood, obtained at week 24, from a patient treated with tofacitinib. The origin of this receptor is a human donor with alopecia areata.

Here the CDR3 reads CASSLDPGTSEAFF. The CDR3 DNA sequence: TGTGCCAGCAGCTTAGACCCAGGGACGAGCGAAGCTTTCTTT. V and J are TRBV7-9 and TRBJ1-1, with TRBD1 as a possible D gene (5 bases). The CDR3 runs to 14 residues. The V and J ends lost 1 base and 8 bases respectively, with 14 bases between them. CDR1 is SEHNR and CDR2 is FQNEAQ in the germline V gene (reference sequence). Full variable domain (outside the CDR3, taken from reference TRBV7-9 and TRBJ1-1): DTGVSQNPRHKITKRGQNVTFRCDPISEHNRLYWYRQTLGQGPEFLTYFQNEAQLEKSRLLSDRFSAERPKGSFSTLEIQRTEQGDSAMYLCASSLDPGTSEAFFGQGTRLTVV.